A selection of T cell receptor beta chains follows, all from one sample in a study of blood T cell repertoires in COVID-19. TCRdb keeps only in-frame clones here, not all; method: immunoSEQ multiplex PCR. The sample records about 220,000 clones, 70% to 90% being singletons. Input material: PBMCs or T cells enriched from blood (not recorded which). These receptors were obtained from a woman aged 40 to 50 with acute COVID-19. CDR3s include the opening cysteine and the closing phenylalanine or tryptophan. Clone sizes are given selectively: once, few, many, or a class where the clone is expanded.

size: .; J: TRBJ1-4; V: TRBV24-1; CDR3: CATSDKGGTNEKLFF
size: .; J: TRBJ1-2; V: TRBV19; CDR3: CASIPQSVVPNYGYTF
size: .; J: TRBJ2-2; V: TRBV4-1; CDR3: CASSQDNSAPGELFF
size: .; J: TRBJ2-1; V: TRBV1; CDR3: CTSSQVLGKAGGMGNEQFF
size: .; J: TRBJ1-2; V: TRBV21-1; CDR3: CASSPGSINYGYTF
size: .; J: TRBJ1-5; V: TRBV6-2/TRBV6-3; CDR3: CASSGQAGNQPQHF
size: .; J: TRBJ2-5; V: TRBV30; CDR3: CAWRTRGRGTETQYF
size: .; J: TRBJ1-6; V: TRBV7-2; CDR3: CASSPLLNRPGQGDSPLHF
size: .; J: TRBJ2-5; V: TRBV7-7; CDR3: CASSFSGQETQYF
size: few; J: TRBJ2-2; V: TRBV13; CDR3: CASSYSRLAGVGTGELFF
size: .; J: TRBJ2-2; V: TRBV9; CDR3: CASSVTHQANTGELFF
size: .; J: TRBJ2-2; V: TRBV5-1; CDR3: CASRLRDTGELFF
size: .; J: TRBJ1-4; V: TRBV6-5; CDR3: CASRPDRGSEKLFF
size: .; J: TRBJ1-2; V: TRBV30; CDR3: CAWKYRTNYGYTF
size: once; J: TRBJ2-1; V: TRBV9; CDR3: CASSVATGRVNDNEQFF
size: few; J: TRBJ2-3; V: TRBV29-1; CDR3: CSVRAGGPDTQYF